A selection of T cell receptor beta chains follows, all from one sample in a study of T cells in Graves' hyperthyroidism and ophthalmopathy. TCRdb passed the multiplex PCR reads through MiXCR, listing each CDR3 protein once. The data contain about 360,000 distinct CDR3 sequences, 13% of them seen just once; the ten biggest clones take up 9% to 9.5%. Sequencing was done on a sample of blood. The receptors were sampled from a woman between 18 and 29 years old with Graves' hyperthyroidism. Each CDR3 is given without its conserved first and last residue.

V gene	J gene	CDR3 protein
TRBV24-1	TRBJ2-2	ATKGTPNTGELF
TRBV20-1	TRBJ2-7	SARGTSGSHEQY
TRBV27	TRBJ1-2	ASSLSRTGFYGYT
TRBV4-2	TRBJ1-1	ASSHEVITEAF
TRBV7-9	TRBJ2-5	ASAGRGGSQETQY
TRBV19	TRBJ1-2	ASSISGIDGYT
TRBV6-2/TRBV6-3	TRBJ2-7	ASSKGLAGGLEQY
TRBV7-9	TRBJ2-3	ASSSRTSGTTDTQY
TRBV6-1	TRBJ2-1	ASRHQAGTSGRNEQF
TRBV28	TRBJ1-4	ASSFEQGAGEKLF
TRBV12-3/TRBV12-4	TRBJ1-1	ASSSTGGTEAF
TRBV7-2	TRBJ1-3	ASSLEAGGVIGAGNTIY
TRBV28	TRBJ2-2	ASSLDRQGEFPPRELF
TRBV28	TRBJ1-5	ASHGAYRSNQPQH
TRBV30	TRBJ2-7	AWSRETHEQY
TRBV19	TRBJ1-5	ASSIPGQGGNQPQH
TRBV5-1	TRBJ2-7	ASSRTSGLTYEQY
TRBV12-3/TRBV12-4	TRBJ1-5	ASSPRSGGNQPQH
TRBV27	TRBJ2-2	ASSPRDRGFLTATGELF
TRBV4-2	TRBJ1-2	ASSRVDSNYGYT
TRBV6-1	TRBJ2-2	ASSVRGSGATGELF
TRBV28	TRBJ2-1	ASSLPGNDNEQF
TRBV9	TRBJ2-1	ASSVLGTAYNEQF
TRBV5-1	TRBJ2-3	ASSLGQWGDTQY
TRBV7-9	TRBJ2-5	ASGYSGYIQETQY
TRBV24-1	TRBJ2-3	ATQSMGARTQY
TRBV28	TRBJ1-4	ASSLGREMGKLF
TRBV28	TRBJ1-2	AHWSGTYGYT
TRBV7-2	TRBJ2-1	ASSLTDRGLIRKSYNEQF
TRBV27	TRBJ1-2	ANSLAGTYGYT
TRBV6-1	TRBJ1-3	ASSDRTDKAGNTIY
TRBV5-5	TRBJ1-1	ASSRQGANTEAF
TRBV4-2	TRBJ1-6	ASSQDLRTGYSPLH
TRBV10-1	TRBJ1-1	ASSESTGNTEAF
TRBV30	TRBJ2-5	AWTGTGGGETQY
TRBV12-3/TRBV12-4	TRBJ2-7	ASSLMTSGSPNEQY
TRBV19	TRBJ1-5	ASTTTSRGGSNQPQH
TRBV7-8	TRBJ2-3	ASSLDNGISTDTQY
TRBV15	TRBJ1-4	ATSIDRVPIATNEKLF
TRBV12-3/TRBV12-4	TRBJ2-1	ASSFQRGRLYNEQF
TRBV6-2/TRBV6-3	TRBJ1-2	ASSYPGTGGLGYT
TRBV29-1	TRBJ1-5	SVVAGGGNQPQH
TRBV27	TRBJ1-2	ASSSTGEEGYT
TRBV20-1	TRBJ2-7	SARIPGSDSYEQY
TRBV12-3/TRBV12-4	TRBJ1-3	ASSFFSSGNTIY
TRBV6-1	TRBJ1-5	ASSPGVYSNQPQH
TRBV12-3/TRBV12-4	TRBJ2-5	ASSVTVSRTQY
TRBV24-1	TRBJ2-1	ATSDALTSTSEQF
TRBV4-1	TRBJ1-1	ASMEQPNTEAF
TRBV4-1	TRBJ2-5	ASSQDEGGGSGETQY
TRBV2	TRBJ1-6	ASSLQGGYNSPLH
TRBV5-1	TRBJ2-1	ASSTGTSFEQF
TRBV6-5	TRBJ2-5	ASSYRVLETQY
TRBV5-1	TRBJ2-3	ASSLSVGGLADTQY
TRBV19	TRBJ2-2	ASSKLDQTGELF
TRBV19	TRBJ2-3	ASSIDQLAGDLDTQY
TRBV18	TRBJ1-4	ASSPERGEKLF
TRBV20-1	TRBJ2-3	SARDPRGRYTQY
TRBV7-9	TRBJ2-1	ASQGIVGTSGRDFSYNEQF